A single sample is the source of the 26 T cell receptor beta chains below, sequenced in a study of T cells in Graves' hyperthyroidism and ophthalmopathy. Amplified TCR beta CDR3 regions came from RNA transcripts. TCR CDR3 underwent first-round RT-PCR with the HTBI primer set. Each CDR3 protein gets one entry after TCRdb re-called the multiplex PCR reads with MiXCR. The repertoire consists of approximately 420,000 distinct CDR3 sequences, with more than 13% occurring once and the leading ten covering approximately 30%. Sequencing used blood. The receptors shown here come from a woman aged 25 to 39 with Graves' hyperthyroidism.

This clonotype was counted only a few times. V usage is TRBV28 and J usage is TRBJ2-2; 11 nucleotides match TRBD2. V was pared by 5 bases and J by 4 bases, with 6 bases of the junction left unmatched. Germline values: CDR1 MDHEN, CDR2 SYDVKM. The CDR3 is 16 amino acids. CDR3 in amino acids: CASSRTSGSITGELFF. The CDR3 nucleotides read TGTGCCAGCAGTAGAACTAGCGGGAGTATCACCGGGGAGCTGTTTTTT.

In this sample, this clonotype turned up many times. This sequence joins TRBV27 and TRBJ2-5; TRBD1 agrees at 7 bases. CDR3 length: 13 amino acids. The germline V gene has CDR1 MNHEY and CDR2 SMNVEV (reference sequence). Trimming took 3 bases from V and 6 from J; bases not matched to a gene: 4. CDR3 in DNA: TGTGCCAGCAGTTTGTCAGGGGGAAAGACCCAGTACTTC. This translates into CASSLSGGKTQYF.

This clonotype was observed many times. V and J are TRBV28 and TRBJ1-1; possibly TRBD1 for D (6 bases). CDR3 length: 16 residues. Trimming pared 4 bases from V and 3 bases from J, leaving 18 bases between. The germline V gene has CDR1 MDHEN and CDR2 SYDVKM. The DNA for the CDR3 is TGTGCCAGCAGTTCCCTAGGGGGGTTGGGACACACTGAAGCTTTCTTT. It yields the protein CASSSLGGLGHTEAFF.

Concerning this clonotype itself: This may come from a read error, since a much larger clone is one base off. The V call is TRBV12-3 or TRBV12-4, the J call TRBJ2-2, with 8 positions matching TRBD1. V shed 2 bases, J shed 6 bases, and the junction held 5 bases outside the gene matches. The CDR3 covers 15 residues. CDR3 sequence (DNA): TGTGCCAGCAGTTTACAGGGGGCTGACCCCGGGGAGCTGTTTTTT. This translates into CASSLQGADPGELFF.

The chain couples TRBV10-3 to TRBJ2-2, with TRBD1 identical over 11 bases. Germline-derived CDR1 and CDR2 are ENHRY and SYGVKD. The ends lost 7 bases at V and 4 bases at J; junction bases unmatched: 2. This CDR3 is 14 amino acids long. In nucleotides, the CDR3 is TGTGCCATCACGGGACAGGGGGGCACCGGGGAGCTGTTTTTT. This sequence encodes CAITGQGGTGELFF.

The chain links TRBV19 to TRBJ2-5, with a possible D match to TRBD2 (5 bases). The CDR3 is 14 residues long. CDR1 is LNHDA and CDR2 is SQIVND in the germline V gene (reference sequence). Trimming left V 10 bases short and J 2 bases short, with 17 bases between. CDR3 in amino acids: CATPSGNGQETQYF. The DNA of the CDR3 is TGTGCCACCCCGTCGGGAAATGGGCAAGAGACCCAGTACTTC.

This clonotype has a count of ten or more. This chain connects TRBV20-1 to TRBJ2-2; the D call may be TRBD1 or TRBD2 (5 bases each). Germline V gives CDR1 DFQATT, CDR2 SNEGSKA (reference sequence). V dropped 6 bases and J dropped 4 bases, with 15 bases sitting between them. The length of the CDR3 is 14 residues. CDR3 protein: CSAKFGTGTGELFF. The CDR3 DNA follows: TGCAGTGCCAAGTTCGGGACGGGCACCGGGGAGCTGTTTTTT.

V and J are TRBV7-9 and TRBJ2-2; D may be TRBD1 (5 bases). The CDR3 has 13 amino acids. Germline-derived CDR1 and CDR2 are SEHNR and FQNEAQ (reference sequence). Trimming shortened V by 8 bases and J by 3 bases, and 10 bases separated the two germline ends. CDR3 nucleotides: TGTGCCAGCTTTGGCAGGGACACCGGGGAGCTGTTTTTT. It specifies CASFGRDTGELFF.

This clonotype was observed at least ten times. The V call is TRBV11-3, the J call TRBJ2-5, with TRBD1 matching 10 bases. With 5 bases clipped from V and 4 bases from J, the junction kept 7 bases outside the gene matches. Looked up from germline, CDR1 is SGHNT and CDR2 is YENEEA. The CDR3 loop spans 15 amino acids. DNA for the CDR3: TGTGCCAGCAGCCCGGACAGGGGGGGCCCAGAGACCCAGTACTTC. Translation gives CASSPDRGGPETQYF.

This clonotype has a count of ten or more. The chain combines TRBV2 with TRBJ2-2; the match to TRBD2 covers 7 bases. CDR1 and CDR2 from the germline V gene are SNHLY and FYNNEI. Trimming removed 6 bases from V and 6 bases from J; junction bases left unmatched: 1. The CDR3 spans 12 residues. CDR3: CASRTSPGELFF. The CDR3, as DNA: TGTGCCAGCAGGACTAGCCCCGGGGAGCTGTTTTTT.

The gene calls are TRBV29-1 and TRBJ2-3, with 7 bases matching TRBD2. The CDR3 runs to 14 residues. CDR1 is SQVTM and CDR2 is ANQGSEA in the germline V gene. V gave up 5 bases and J gave up 0 bases; unmatched junction bases: 5. The CDR3 bases are TGCAGCGTTCGGCGGGGGATAAGCACAGATACGCAGTATTTT. This sequence encodes CSVRRGISTDTQYF.

This clonotype was recorded at least ten times. CDR3 in amino acids: CAWNGAGGVSYEQYF. The CDR3, as DNA: TGTGCCTGGAATGGGGCAGGGGGGGTCTCCTACGAGCAGTACTTC. The chain joins TRBV30 to TRBJ2-7; D tentatively reads TRBD1 or TRBD2 (7 bases each). The CDR3 covers 15 residues. With 4 bases removed from V and 0 bases from J, the gap between germline ends came to 16 bases. Germline-derived CDR1 and CDR2 are GTSNPN and SVGIG (reference sequence).

About this clonotype: A read error may be the cause here, since a much bigger clone is one base away. V and J are TRBV14 and TRBJ1-1; D remains unclear. The V gene's germline CDR1 is SGHDN and CDR2 FVKESK. The CDR3 is 17 amino acids. CDR3 loop: CASTQDISLNMNTEAFF. The DNA of the CDR3 is TGTGCCAGCACCCAAGATATCTCCCTAAACATGAACACTGAAGCTTTCTTT.

Many counts were recorded for this clonotype. The chain links TRBV12-3 or TRBV12-4 to TRBJ2-7, with TRBD2 as a possible D gene (6 bases). The CDR3 loop spans 13 amino acids. The V and J ends lost 5 bases and 5 bases respectively, with 13 bases between them. CDR3 nucleotides: TGTGCCAGCAGTGCGCCGGGGAGGAACGAGCAGTACTTC. As protein: CASSAPGRNEQYF.

This clonotype was found many times. The rearrangement links TRBV5-1 to TRBJ2-1; the D is unclear. V lost 4 bases and J 9 bases, leaving 23 bases between the germline ends. Germline V gene sequence: CDR1 SGHRS, CDR2 YFSETQ. The CDR3 covers 16 residues. The CDR3 DNA reads TGCGCCAGCAGCCCCCCCGGGCAGCCCGATTGGACTGAGCAGTTCTTC. Its translation: CASSPPGQPDWTEQFF.

On this clonotype: A much more abundant neighbour one base away suggests this may be a read error. The chain has TRBV11-2 and TRBJ2-7; TRBD2 matches at 11 bases. Germline-derived CDR1 and CDR2 are SGHAT and FQNNGV. The CDR3 is 15 residues long. Unmatched junction bases numbered 10, after V lost 5 bases and J lost 7 bases. CDR3 in DNA: TGTGCCAGCAGCCCACTAGCGGGAGTTGGCAATGAGCAGTACTTC. Translated, it gives CASSPLAGVGNEQYF.

This clonotype has more than one count but fewer than ten. The V gene is TRBV12-3 or TRBV12-4, the J gene TRBJ1-6; D gene uncertain. V was cut by 7 bases and J by 9 bases, with 13 bases left in between. The CDR3 is 13 residues long. This chain's CDR3 is CASTPTLGSPLHF. The DNA for the CDR3 is TGTGCCAGCACCCCCACTCTGGGTTCACCCCTCCACTTT.

Remarks on this clonotype: With a much larger clone just one base away, this may be a read error. This chain connects TRBV2 to TRBJ2-1; 8 positions agree with TRBD1. Germline CDR1 SNHLY, CDR2 FYNNEI. CDR3 length: 13 amino acids. The CDR3 region is CASSRQGYNEQSF. CDR3 DNA: TGTGCCAGCAGCAGACAGGGGTACAATGAGCAGTCCTTC.

This clonotype was counted ten times or more. The chain is built from TRBV4-1 and TRBJ2-7, with a possible D match to TRBD1 (6 bases). CDR3 size: 14 residues. Germline CDR1 and CDR2: MGHRA and YSYEKL. V lost 5 bases to trimming and J lost 0 bases, with 11 bases between them. As DNA, the CDR3 is TGCGCCAGCAGCATTCGACAGGACTCCTACGAGCAGTACTTC. Protein sequence: CASSIRQDSYEQYF.

This clonotype was seen at least ten times. The V gene is TRBV10-3, the J gene TRBJ1-2, with 12 bases aligning to TRBD1. Germline-derived CDR1 and CDR2 are ENHRY and SYGVKD. The junction had 5 bases not matched to a gene; V was cut back by 6 bases and J by 6 bases. The CDR3 runs 14 residues. CDR3 region: CAISARDRGHGYTF. CDR3 coding DNA: TGTGCCATCAGCGCCCGGGACAGGGGGCATGGCTACACCTTC.

Only a few counts were recorded for this clonotype. V is TRBV12-3 or TRBV12-4 and J is TRBJ2-1; the match to TRBD2 covers 10 bases. The length of the CDR3 is 14 residues. The V gene end was trimmed by 2 bases and the J gene end by 9 bases; junction bases not matched to a gene: 4. Here the CDR3 DNA reads TGTGCCAGCAGTTTAAGCGGGAGGGCCGTTGAGCAGTTCTTC. Translation: CASSLSGRAVEQFF.

This clonotype occurred a few times. The chain links TRBV3-1 to TRBJ2-1; D unresolved. In germline, CDR1 is LGHDT, CDR2 YNNKEL (reference sequence). This CDR3 contains 15 residues. With 6 bases removed from V and 0 bases from J, the gap between germline ends came to 12 bases. The CDR3 protein is CASSERPSSYNEQFF. The CDR3 bases are TGTGCCAGCAGTGAACGACCCAGCTCCTACAATGAGCAGTTCTTC.

In DNA, the CDR3 is TGTGCCAGCAGCCCCCGTGTCAGCCTTCTCTATGGCTACACCTTC. This codes for CASSPRVSLLYGYTF. This chain links TRBV7-2 with TRBJ1-2, with D unclear. Trimming removed 5 bases from V and 4 bases from J, with 17 bases in between. Germline V lookup: CDR1 SGHTA, CDR2 FQGNSA. CDR3 size: 15 residues.

The chain combines TRBV27 with TRBJ1-2, with D maybe TRBD1 (5 bases). Germline CDR1 reads MNHEY; CDR2 reads SMNVEV (reference sequence). The germline V and J ends were trimmed by 10 bases and 9 bases, with 18 bases remaining between them. The CDR3 runs 12 residues. CDR3 DNA: TGTGCCACCCAGGGTCCGGGTTATAGCTACACCTTC. Residues: CATQGPGYSYTF.

In this sample, this clonotype turned up a few times. The chain uses TRBV12-3 or TRBV12-4 and TRBJ2-2; D is ambiguous. The CDR3 extends over 11 amino acids. V shed 5 bases and J shed 3 bases, with 1 base lying between them. Written as DNA, the CDR3 is TGTGCCAGCAGTCACACCGGGGAGCTGTTTTTT. This gives the protein CASSHTGELFF.

The CDR3 DNA reads as TGTGCCAGCAGTGAGCCCAAAGATACGCAGTATTTT. Translated, it gives CASSEPKDTQYF. The V call is TRBV25-1, the J call TRBJ2-3; D gene ambiguous. The CDR3 has 12 amino acids. Germline V gene data show CDR1 as MGHDK and CDR2 as SYGVNS. With 3 bases removed from V and 5 bases from J, the gap between germline ends came to 6 bases.